The 26 T cell receptor beta chains below all came from one sample that was sequenced in a study of response to subunit inactivated influenza vaccine. One entry per CDR3 protein results from TCRdb running MiXCR on the RT-PCR reads. This sample has about 480,000 distinct CDR3 sequences, with 10% to 15% found just once. The specimen comprised PBMCs from blood, sampled roughly 48 days after vaccination. These receptors originate from a man aged 50 to 60 who received an inactivated influenza vaccine.

V is TRBV20-1 and J is TRBJ2-5; D might be TRBD1 (7 bases). The V and J ends lost 6 bases and 7 bases respectively, with 21 bases between them. The length of the CDR3 is 14 residues. Germline CDR1 and CDR2: DFQATT and SNEGSKA (reference sequence). CDR3: CSARPTGIGGTQYF. Written as DNA, the CDR3 is TGCAGTGCAAGGCCGACAGGGATCGGGGGGACCCAGTACTTC.

The table lists this clonotype with a few counts. The chain carries TRBV5-1 and TRBJ2-7, with no clear D. The CDR3 is made up of 21 amino acids. Germline lookup yields CDR1 SGHRS and CDR2 YFSETQ. Trimming shortened V by 4 bases and J by 2 bases, and 34 bases separated the two germline ends. Here the CDR3 reads CASSIEKRMEPFGRTPYEQYF. The CDR3 region has the DNA TGCGCCAGCAGCATAGAAAAACGTATGGAGCCATTTGGGCGGACCCCCTACGAGCAGTACTTC.

Here the CDR3 reads CASGQVLNSYNEQFF. The CDR3 region has the DNA TGTGCCAGCGGACAGGTGTTGAACTCCTACAATGAGCAGTTCTTC. The gene calls are TRBV6-2 or TRBV6-3 and TRBJ2-1, with 7 bases lining up with TRBD1. The CDR3 sequence is 15 residues long. From germline, CDR1 is MNHEY and CDR2 SVGEGT. V dropped 8 bases and J dropped 0; count of bases not matched to a gene: 7.

The rearrangement links TRBV14 to TRBJ2-7, with unresolved D. The V gene lost 1 base and the J gene lost 9 bases, with 7 bases spanning the gap. This CDR3 has 11 amino acids. Germline assignment: CDR1 SGHDN and CDR2 FVKESK. CDR3 bases: TGTGCCAGCAGCCAAGGGATCGGGCAGTACTTC. Its protein product is CASSQGIGQYF.

This chain uses TRBV20-1 with TRBJ1-2; D is uncertain. V was clipped by 0 bases and J by 5 bases, with 31 bases between them. The CDR3 is 20 amino acids. Germline CDR1 and CDR2: DFQATT and SNEGSKA (reference sequence). The CDR3 nucleotides are TGCAGTGCTAGAGATCTTAGCACCCTGCCGGGGTGGGCCCTCTATTATGGCTACACCTTC. It yields the protein CSARDLSTLPGWALYYGYTF.

The chain uses TRBV9 and TRBJ2-3; D not resolved. The CDR3 sequence is 15 residues long. Germline V lookup: CDR1 SGDLS, CDR2 YYNGEE. V was pared by 0 bases and J by 2 bases, with 10 bases between. CDR3 bases: TGTGCCAGCAGCGTAGGTGCAGTTTCCACAGATACGCAGTATTTT. Amino acids: CASSVGAVSTDTQYF.

This clonotype appeared a single time. This chain links TRBV6-1 with TRBJ2-1; possible D gene TRBD2, 7 bases. The V gene lost 4 bases and the J gene lost 0 bases, with 13 bases spanning the gap. Germline V gene lookup returns CDR1 MNHNS and CDR2 SASEGT. This CDR3 comprises 16 residues. CDR3 sequence (DNA): TGTGCCAGCAGTGCGGGGAGGGGGGGCTCCTACAATGAGCAGTTCTTC. Amino acids: CASSAGRGGSYNEQFF.

This clonotype was seen repeatedly, ten times or more. This chain uses TRBV29-1 with TRBJ2-7; 9 bases are shared with TRBD1. CDR3 length: 13 amino acids. Germline V gene data show CDR1 as SQVTM and CDR2 as ANQGSEA. J was trimmed by 6 bases and V by 5 bases; bases with no gene match: 8. The CDR3 coding sequence is TGCAGCGTTTCACAGGGGGCAGGTTTCGAGCAGTACTTC. Residues: CSVSQGAGFEQYF.

This clonotype has a handful of counts. The chain is built from TRBV6-1 and TRBJ1-1, with 10 bases fitting TRBD1. Per germline, CDR1 MNHNS and CDR2 SASEGT. V dropped 4 bases and J dropped 3; count of bases not matched to a gene: 5. The CDR3 runs to 15 residues. The CDR3 DNA sequence: TGTGCCAGCAGTGCTCAAGGGACAGGGGACACTGAAGCTTTCTTT. Residues: CASSAQGTGDTEAFF.

The chain employs TRBV5-1 and TRBJ2-3; 8 bases match TRBD2. V was pared by 4 bases and J by 2 bases, with 6 bases of the junction left unmatched. The CDR3 covers 15 residues. Germline V gene lookup returns CDR1 SGHRS and CDR2 YFSETQ. The CDR3 protein is CASSGLAGTTDTQYF. Here the CDR3 DNA reads TGCGCCAGCAGCGGTTTAGCGGGGACCACAGATACGCAGTATTTT.

The table lists this clonotype with a few counts. It may be a read error: a sequence one base away is much more abundant. The chain carries TRBV27 and TRBJ2-7, with 8 positions matching TRBD1. The CDR3 has 13 amino acids. The J segment lost 3 bases and the V segment lost 6 bases, leaving 4 bases of the junction unmatched. Germline V gives CDR1 MNHEY, CDR2 SMNVEV (reference sequence). CDR3 DNA sequence: TGTGCCAGCAGCCGGACAGGGTACTACGAGCAGTACTTC. It yields the protein CASSRTGYYEQYF.

The CDR3 sequence: CASSPRQAGRETQYF. The DNA of the CDR3 is TGTGCCAGCAGCCCTCGACAGGCCGGGAGGGAGACCCAGTACTTC. This chain uses TRBV3-1 with TRBJ2-5; tentative D call: TRBD2 (7 bases). V was shortened by 4 bases and J by 5 bases, with 17 bases between the two germline ends. This CDR3 contains 15 residues. In germline, CDR1 is LGHDT, CDR2 YNNKEL (reference sequence).

This clonotype was detected many times. The J gene is TRBJ2-5, the V gene TRBV20-1, with TRBD1 identical over 10 bases. The CDR3 has 14 amino acids. Germline CDR1 and CDR2: DFQATT and SNEGSKA (reference sequence). Germline trimming cut 5 bases from V and 2 bases from J; bases unmatched to any gene: 5. CDR3 protein: CSAAMDRGQETQYF. CDR3 sequence (DNA): TGCAGTGCTGCAATGGACAGGGGGCAAGAGACCCAGTACTTC.

The genes are TRBV29-1 and TRBJ2-1; D is undetermined. The V and J ends lost 2 bases and 6 bases respectively, with 14 bases between them. CDR3 length equals 14 residues. Germline lookup yields CDR1 SQVTM and CDR2 ANQGSEA. The CDR3 nucleotides are TGCAGCGTTGAAAAGCGTCTAGGTGGCAATGAGCAGTTCTTC. Its translation is CSVEKRLGGNEQFF.

The chain joins TRBV6-6 to TRBJ2-2; D not certain. V lost 4 bases and J lost 8, with 11 bases in between. This CDR3 is built from 13 residues. The V gene's germline CDR1 is MNHNY and CDR2 SVGAGI (reference sequence). The CDR3 is CASSFGPGGELFF. The CDR3 bases are TGTGCCAGCAGTTTCGGCCCTGGTGGGGAGCTGTTTTTT.

The rearrangement links TRBV29-1 to TRBJ2-5; 7 positions match TRBD2. Germline CDR1 reads SQVTM; CDR2 reads ANQGSEA. The CDR3 consists of 13 residues. The V gene end was trimmed by 3 bases and the J gene end by 1 base; junction bases not matched to a gene: 2. DNA of the CDR3: TGCAGCGTTGATCCGGGAGGCCAAGAGACCCAGTACTTC. It codes for CSVDPGGQETQYF. Full variable domain (remainder filled in from reference TRBV29-1 and TRBJ2-5): SAVISQKPSRDICQRGTSLTIQCQVDSQVTMMFWYRQQPGQSLTLIATANQGSEATYESGFVIDKFPISRPNLTFSTLTVSNMSPEDSSIYLCSVDPGGQETQYFGPGTRLLVL.

The rearrangement joins TRBV5-1 to TRBJ2-5; weak D call: TRBD1 (6 bases). The ends were cut back, 1 base at V and 5 bases at J, with 12 bases in the middle. The CDR3 sequence is 14 residues long. Germline V gives CDR1 SGHRS, CDR2 YFSETQ. CDR3 DNA sequence: TGCGCCAGCAGCTTGTGGGGGCAGGGGGAGACCCAGTACTTC. Its protein product is CASSLWGQGETQYF.

V is TRBV5-1 and J is TRBJ1-2; the D is unclear. The CDR3 is 14 residues long. With 2 bases removed from V and 0 bases from J, the gap between germline ends came to 8 bases. Germline V lookup: CDR1 SGHRS, CDR2 YFSETQ. The chain's CDR3 is CASSFGLANYGYTF. CDR3 sequence (DNA): TGCGCCAGCAGCTTCGGATTAGCTAACTATGGCTACACCTTC.

This clonotype appeared many times. This chain links TRBV20-1 with TRBJ1-1; D call uncertain. Germline values: CDR1 DFQATT, CDR2 SNEGSKA (reference sequence). This CDR3 comprises 15 residues. The ends were cut back, 5 bases at V and 1 base at J, with 17 bases in the middle. The CDR3 region is CSASYAAAGNTEAFF. The DNA for the CDR3 is TGCAGTGCTTCCTATGCAGCCGCGGGGAACACTGAAGCTTTCTTT.

About this clonotype: This may be a read error: a much more frequent sequence differs by one nucleotide. This sequence joins TRBV6-5 and TRBJ2-5, with D perhaps matching TRBD1 (6 bases). Germline V gene data show CDR1 as MNHEY and CDR2 as SVGAGI. CDR3 length equals 13 residues. V shed 2 bases and J shed 5 bases, with 9 bases lying between them. CDR3 DNA sequence: TGTGCCAGCAGTTACGGGGGCGAGGAGACCCAGTACTTC. Protein sequence: CASSYGGEETQYF.

This clonotype was detected only a few times. The rearrangement links TRBV4-1 to TRBJ1-2, with D tentatively TRBD1 (6 bases). This CDR3 has 17 residues. CDR1 is MGHRA, CDR2 YSYEKL, per germline. Trimming took off 4 bases at V and 0 bases at J, with 18 bases between the two ends. In DNA, the CDR3 is TGCGCCAGCAGCCCATCAAGGGGGATTAGGGCTAACTATGGCTACACCTTC. Protein sequence: CASSPSRGIRANYGYTF.

The chain links TRBV6-1 to TRBJ2-5; D is possibly TRBD2 (7 bases). The CDR3 spans 15 residues. Deletions cut 5 bases from V and 2 bases from J, with 15 bases between. Germline V lookup: CDR1 MNHNS, CDR2 SASEGT. CDR3 in DNA: TGTGCCAGCAGTCCAGGGGAGGGAGCTCAAGAGACCCAGTACTTC. It translates to CASSPGEGAQETQYF.

The chain couples TRBV12-3 or TRBV12-4 to TRBJ2-7; D unclear. V was shortened by 2 bases and J by 0 bases, with 11 bases between the two germline ends. The CDR3 contains 15 residues. CDR3 nucleotides: TGTGCCAGCAGTTTAAACGGCCTCCACTCCTACGAGCAGTACTTC. Protein sequence: CASSLNGLHSYEQYF.

This clonotype was found many times. The CDR3 region has the DNA TGTGCCAGCAGTTACCGTACAGGGGCATATGGCTACACCTTC. It encodes CASSYRTGAYGYTF. This chain joins TRBV6-5 and TRBJ1-2, with 7 nucleotides matching TRBD1. V was pared by 2 bases and J by 5 bases, with 5 bases of the junction left unmatched. This CDR3 spans 14 amino acids. Germline V gives CDR1 MNHEY, CDR2 SVGAGI.

The V call is TRBV12-3 or TRBV12-4, the J call TRBJ1-6; D possibly corresponds to TRBD1 (6 bases). This CDR3 region has 15 residues. Trimming removed 6 bases at V and 9 bases at J, with 18 bases between. The CDR3 is CASSHLRTAGSPLHF. The CDR3 nucleotides are TGTGCCAGCAGCCATCTCAGGACAGCGGGTTCACCCCTCCACTTT.

V is TRBV27 and J is TRBJ1-5, with TRBD1 matching over 8 bases. V gave up 4 bases and J gave up 2 bases; unmatched junction bases: 4. Germline CDR1 reads MNHEY; CDR2 reads SMNVEV (reference sequence). The CDR3 loop spans 15 amino acids. CDR3 nucleotide sequence: TGTGCCAGCAGTTACCAGGGGGCTCGCAATCAGCCCCAGCATTTT. Encoded protein: CASSYQGARNQPQHF.